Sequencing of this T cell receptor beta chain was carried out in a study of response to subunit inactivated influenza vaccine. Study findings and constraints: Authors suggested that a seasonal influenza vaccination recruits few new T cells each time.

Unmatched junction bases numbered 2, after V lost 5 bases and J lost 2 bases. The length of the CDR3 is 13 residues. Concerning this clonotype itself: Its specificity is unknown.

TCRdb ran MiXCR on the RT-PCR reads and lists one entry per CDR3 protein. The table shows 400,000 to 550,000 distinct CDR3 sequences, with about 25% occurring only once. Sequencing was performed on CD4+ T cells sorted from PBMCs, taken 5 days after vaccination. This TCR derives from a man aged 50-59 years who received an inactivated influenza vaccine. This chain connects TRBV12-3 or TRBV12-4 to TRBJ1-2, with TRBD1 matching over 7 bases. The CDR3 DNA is TGTGCCAGCAGTGCGGGACAGAACTATGGCTACACCTTC. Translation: CASSAGQNYGYTF.